The T cell receptor beta chain described here comes from a study of shared clonotypes between healthy human individuals (dated by TCRdb to 2019 to 2021). Looking at the study overall: A couple of women and a few men aged 18 to 49 years were included in the cohort. The study deeply sequenced blood TCR repertoires of five healthy adults to estimate repertoire size and the extent of clonotype sharing between individuals. To increase sequencing depth and limit assay-specific biases, different laboratories used diverse techniques to prepare libraries and sequence TCR repertoires. Leukapheresis yielded between about 0.85 and 9 billion PBMCs per donor. Here is what the overall study found, with its caveats: Pairwise subsampling led to the expectation that sequencing depth would affect the degree of clonotype sharing among donors. Sampling was restricted to blood, and TCR repertoires in tissues likely differ from the TCR repertoires found in blood. The small number of donors limited the genetic and exposure-history diversity represented.

Using the deep immunoSEQ assay, TCR CDR3 regions were amplified from genomic DNA by multiplex PCR. Extracted genomic DNA from each cell subset was distributed evenly across all wells of several immunoSEQ 96-well plates, and each plate was treated as a replicate. Each replicate PCR for unsorted PBMC received roughly 300 ng genomic DNA, equal to about 30,000 T cell genomes. Ten immunoSEQ deep assay plates were used to sequence the unsorted PBMC genomic DNA. The purified libraries were quantified using a Qubit 3.0 fluorometer, sized with a Bioanalyzer 2100, and then quantified again using the KAPA Library Quantification kit. Every immunoSEQ 96-well plate was sequenced on a separate single-read 150-cycle Illumina NextSeq 550 flow cell. In the paper's pipeline: Because only junctional sequences without quality scores were contained in the immunoSEQ output, filtering matching that applied to full-length reads could not be performed. To assign V/J genes and CDR3, sequences were annotated against IMGT germline references using PyIR, a Python wrapper for IgBLAST v1.9. Reads were filtered out if the reads had weak V/J assignments (E-value above 1e-6), no CDR3, stop codons, out-of-frame junctions, or ambiguous translated residues. V3J clonotypes were defined as sequences sharing the same inferred V gene, J gene, and CDR3 amino acid sequence. Percentage overlap between repertoires was calculated by dividing the number of shared unique clonotypes by the size of the smaller repertoire. Three approaches were used to assess repertoire richness: RTK rarefaction, the Chao1 estimator, and Recon v2.1 estimates of unobserved clonotypes. Imported from immuneACCESS, the table was reduced by TCRdb to in-frame sequences with V and J called. These copies leave out some clones; in studies compared against another copy, an unresolved V gene accounts for under half, and the cause of the remainder is not known. V, J and clone size derive from that table, while D and trimming were established from the DNA sequence. This sample comprises around 510,000 clones, around three quarters of them detected only once. The biggest ten clones account for around 13% of the sample.

Turning to this clone: The clone's antigen remains unknown. Base qualities are not provided; no much larger clone lies one nucleotide away.

CDR1 and CDR2 (SEHNR, FQNEAQ) derive from the germline V gene (reference sequence). The CDR3 contains 15 residues, cysteine and phenylalanine counted. This entry keeps only the CDR3 DNA: 45 bases, framed from base 1. V gives up 2 bases and J gives up 6 bases, and the segment between their germline ends measures 16 bases. Healthy HIV-negative adults with no recently reported acute infections or vaccinations were included as donors. Every donor was a Caucasian adult residing in Nashville, Tennessee, USA. In the unsorted samples, 90 million or so PBMCs were counted, and genomic DNA was extracted using the QIAamp DNA Blood Mini kit. After blood collection by leukapheresis, PBMCs were isolated using Ficoll-Histopaque density gradient centrifugation and then cryopreserved in the vapor phase of liquid nitrogen.

Material for sequencing was PBMCs. The rearrangement joined TRBV7-9 to TRBJ1-2, with no reliable assignment of the D segment. This receptor was obtained from a woman between 40 and 50 years old in good health. Some clones in this sample may be carry-over from other donors' samples. DNA sequence: TGTGCCAGCAGCTTAATAAGTATAGAGGACCATGGCTACACCTTC. This codes for CASSLISIEDHGYTF.